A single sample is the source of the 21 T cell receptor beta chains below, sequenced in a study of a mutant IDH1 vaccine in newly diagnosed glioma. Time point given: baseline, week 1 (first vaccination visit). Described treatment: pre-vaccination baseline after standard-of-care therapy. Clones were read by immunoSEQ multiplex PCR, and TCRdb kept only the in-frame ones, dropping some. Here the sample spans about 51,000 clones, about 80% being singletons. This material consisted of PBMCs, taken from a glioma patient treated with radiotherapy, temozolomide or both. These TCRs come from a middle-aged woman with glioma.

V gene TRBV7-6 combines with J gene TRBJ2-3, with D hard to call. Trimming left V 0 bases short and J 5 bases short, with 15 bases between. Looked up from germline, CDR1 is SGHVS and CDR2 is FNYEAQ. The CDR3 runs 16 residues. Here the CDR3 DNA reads TGTGCCAGCAGCTTAGCGCCGGCTAGTTCGGAAGATACGCAGTATTTT. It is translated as CASSLAPASSEDTQYF.

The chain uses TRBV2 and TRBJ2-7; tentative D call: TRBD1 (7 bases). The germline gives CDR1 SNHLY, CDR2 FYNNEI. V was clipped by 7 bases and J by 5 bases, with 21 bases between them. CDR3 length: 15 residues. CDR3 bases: TGTGCCAGCAAGGGGGGACAGATCCTAAGGGACGAGCAGTACTTC. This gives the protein CASKGGQILRDEQYF.

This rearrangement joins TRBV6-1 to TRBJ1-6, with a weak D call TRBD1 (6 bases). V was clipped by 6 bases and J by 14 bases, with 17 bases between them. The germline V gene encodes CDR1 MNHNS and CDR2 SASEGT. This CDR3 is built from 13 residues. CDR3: CASSRDTQGSLHF. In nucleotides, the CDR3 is TGTGCCAGCAGCCGGGACACCCAGGGGTCCCTCCACTTT.

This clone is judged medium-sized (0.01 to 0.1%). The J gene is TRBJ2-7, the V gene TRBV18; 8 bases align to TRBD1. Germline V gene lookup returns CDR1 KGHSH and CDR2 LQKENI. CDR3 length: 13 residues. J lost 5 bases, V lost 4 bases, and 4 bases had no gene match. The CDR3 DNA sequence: TGTGCCAGCTCACGGACAGGGACCCACGAGCAGTACTTC. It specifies CASSRTGTHEQYF.

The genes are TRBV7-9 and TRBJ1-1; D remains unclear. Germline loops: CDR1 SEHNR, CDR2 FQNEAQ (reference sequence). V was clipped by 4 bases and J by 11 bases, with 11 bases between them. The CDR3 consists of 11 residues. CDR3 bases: TGTGCCAGCAGCTCCGACCTTCTGGCTTTCTTT. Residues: CASSSDLLAFF.

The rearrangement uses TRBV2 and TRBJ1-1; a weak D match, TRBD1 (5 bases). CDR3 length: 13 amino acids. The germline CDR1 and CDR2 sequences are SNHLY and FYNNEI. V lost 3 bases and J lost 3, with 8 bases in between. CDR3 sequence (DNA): TGTGCCAGCAGTGAGGGGCGGTACACTGAAGCTTTCTTT. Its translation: CASSEGRYTEAFF.

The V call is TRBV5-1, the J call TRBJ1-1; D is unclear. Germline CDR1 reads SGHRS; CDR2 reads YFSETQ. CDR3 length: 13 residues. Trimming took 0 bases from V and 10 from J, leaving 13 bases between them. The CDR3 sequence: CASSLVGEMGAFF. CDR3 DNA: TGCGCCAGCAGCTTGGTTGGGGAGATGGGAGCTTTCTTT.

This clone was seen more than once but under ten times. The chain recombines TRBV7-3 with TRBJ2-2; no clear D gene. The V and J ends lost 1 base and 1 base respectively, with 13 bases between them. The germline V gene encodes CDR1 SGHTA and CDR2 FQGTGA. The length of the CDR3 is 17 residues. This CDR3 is CASSLMGGQLNTGELFF. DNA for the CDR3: TGTGCCAGCAGCTTAATGGGTGGGCAGCTGAACACCGGGGAGCTGTTTTTT.

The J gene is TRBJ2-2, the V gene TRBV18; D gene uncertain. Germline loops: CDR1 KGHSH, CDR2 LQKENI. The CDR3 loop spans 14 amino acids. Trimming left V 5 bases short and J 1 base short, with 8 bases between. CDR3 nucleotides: TGTGCCAGCTCAACCTATCAGAACACCGGGGAGCTGTTTTTT. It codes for CASSTYQNTGELFF.

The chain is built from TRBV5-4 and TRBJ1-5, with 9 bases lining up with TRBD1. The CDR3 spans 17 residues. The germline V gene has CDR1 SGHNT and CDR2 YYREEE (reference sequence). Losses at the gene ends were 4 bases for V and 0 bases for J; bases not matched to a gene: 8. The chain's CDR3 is CASSLGQGFYSNQPQHF. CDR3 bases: TGTGCCAGCAGCCTCGGACAGGGGTTTTATAGCAATCAGCCCCAGCATTTT. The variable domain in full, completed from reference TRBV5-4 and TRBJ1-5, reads ETGVTQSPTHLIKTRGQQVTLRCSSQSGHNTVSWYQQALGQGPQFIFQYYREEENGRGNFPPRFSGLQFPNYSSELNVNALELDDSALYLCASSLGQGFYSNQPQHFGDGTRLSIL.

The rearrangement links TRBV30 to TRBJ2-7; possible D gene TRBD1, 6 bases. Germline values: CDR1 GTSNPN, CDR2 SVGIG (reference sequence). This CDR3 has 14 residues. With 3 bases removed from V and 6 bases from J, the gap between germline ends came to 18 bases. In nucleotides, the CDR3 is TGTGCCTGGAGCAACAGGGTCGGACTGAGCGAGCAGTACTTC. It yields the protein CAWSNRVGLSEQYF.

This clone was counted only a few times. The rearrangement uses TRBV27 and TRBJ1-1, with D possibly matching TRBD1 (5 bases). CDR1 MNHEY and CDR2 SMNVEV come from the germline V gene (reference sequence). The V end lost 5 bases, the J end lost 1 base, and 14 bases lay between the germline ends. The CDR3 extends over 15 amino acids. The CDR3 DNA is TGTGCCAGCAGTCTAGGTCCGGGGGGGAACACTGAAGCTTTCTTT. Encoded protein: CASSLGPGGNTEAFF.

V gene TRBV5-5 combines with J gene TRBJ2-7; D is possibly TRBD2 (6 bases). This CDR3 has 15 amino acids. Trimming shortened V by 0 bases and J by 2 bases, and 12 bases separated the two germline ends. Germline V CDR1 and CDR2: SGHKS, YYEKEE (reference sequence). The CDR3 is CASSLEGLTTYEQYF. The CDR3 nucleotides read TGTGCCAGCAGCTTGGAGGGACTGACTACCTACGAGCAGTACTTC.

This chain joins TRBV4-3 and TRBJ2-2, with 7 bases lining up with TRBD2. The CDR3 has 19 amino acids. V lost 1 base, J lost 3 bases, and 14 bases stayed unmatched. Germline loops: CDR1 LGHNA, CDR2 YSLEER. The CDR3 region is CASSQGGAAGRLHTGELFF. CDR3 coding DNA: TGCGCCAGCAGCCAAGGTGGTGCAGCGGGGCGACTCCACACCGGGGAGCTGTTTTTT.

In DNA form, the CDR3 reads TGCGCCAGCAGCCAAGATTGGGCTGATATAGGGGAAAAACTGTTTTTT. This gives the protein CASSQDWADIGEKLFF. V usage is TRBV4-3 and J usage is TRBJ1-4; D gene uncertain. V was clipped by 0 bases and J by 8 bases, with 16 bases between them. CDR3 length equals 16 residues. Germline V gene data show CDR1 as LGHNA and CDR2 as YSLEER.

CDR3 sequence (DNA): TGTGCCAGCTCACTGACCTGGGAAGAGACCCAGTACTTC. As protein: CASSLTWEETQYF. This chain connects TRBV18 to TRBJ2-5; D uncertain. In germline, CDR1 is KGHSH, CDR2 LQKENI. CDR3 length: 13 residues. V lost 4 bases and J 3 bases, leaving 9 bases between the germline ends.

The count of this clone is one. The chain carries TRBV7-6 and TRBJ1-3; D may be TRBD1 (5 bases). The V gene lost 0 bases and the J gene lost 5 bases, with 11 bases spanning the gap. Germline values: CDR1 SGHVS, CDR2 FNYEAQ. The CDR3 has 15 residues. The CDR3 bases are TGTGCCAGCAGCTTAGCGGGGGTGGGACGAAACACCATATATTTT. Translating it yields CASSLAGVGRNTIYF.

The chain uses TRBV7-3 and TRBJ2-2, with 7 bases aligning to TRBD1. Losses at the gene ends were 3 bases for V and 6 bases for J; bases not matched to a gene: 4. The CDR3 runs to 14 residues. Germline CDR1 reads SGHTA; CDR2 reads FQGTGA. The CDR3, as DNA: TGTGCCAGCAGCTTGGACAGGCTGGCCGGGGAGCTGTTTTTT. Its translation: CASSLDRLAGELFF.

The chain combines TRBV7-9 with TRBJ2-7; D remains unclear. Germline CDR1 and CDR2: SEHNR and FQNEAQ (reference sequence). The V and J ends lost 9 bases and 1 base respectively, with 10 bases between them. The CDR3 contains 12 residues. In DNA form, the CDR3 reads TGTGCCAGTGGTGACGGTTCCTACGAGCAGTACTTC. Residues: CASGDGSYEQYF.

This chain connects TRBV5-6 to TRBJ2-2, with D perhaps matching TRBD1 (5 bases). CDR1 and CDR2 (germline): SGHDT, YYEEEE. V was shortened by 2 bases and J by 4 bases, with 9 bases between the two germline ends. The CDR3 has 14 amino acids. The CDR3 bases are TGTGCCAGCAGCTTAGGGGCCTCCACCGGGGAGCTGTTTTTT. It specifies CASSLGASTGELFF.

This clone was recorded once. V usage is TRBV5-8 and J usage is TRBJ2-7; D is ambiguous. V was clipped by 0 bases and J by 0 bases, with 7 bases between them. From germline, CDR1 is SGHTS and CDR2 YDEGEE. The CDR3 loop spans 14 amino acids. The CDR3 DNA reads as TGTGCCAGCAGCTTGGGAGATAGCTCCTACGAGCAGTACTTC. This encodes CASSLGDSSYEQYF.